Listed below are T cell receptor beta chains from one sample, sequenced in a study of blood T cell repertoires in COVID-19. Repertoires were generated with immunoSEQ multiplex PCR, while TCRdb's copy carries only in-frame clones and drops some. The sample lists roughly 250,000 clones, 82% occurring once. Sequencing was performed on peripheral blood. The receptors originated from a woman older than 75 with active or convalescent COVID-19. Both conserved end residues are part of each CDR3. The order of the fields is V gene, clone size, J gene, D gene, CDR3 length, CDR3 protein, CDR3 DNA. The D gene is left open where the match is weak. Clone size is stated in some rows and not others, as once, few, many or a class when expanded.

V gene: TRBV4-1
clone size: -
J gene: TRBJ2-1
D gene: TRBD2
CDR3 length: 17
CDR3 protein: CASSQTRTSGPYNEQFF
CDR3 DNA: TGCGCCAGCAGCCAAACCCGGACTAGCGGGCCATACAATGAGCAGTTCTTC

V gene: TRBV5-1
clone size: -
J gene: TRBJ2-5
D gene: TRBD1
CDR3 length: 14
CDR3 protein: CASSLETGMETQYF
CDR3 DNA: TGCGCCAGCAGCTTGGAGACAGGGATGGAGACCCAGTACTTC

V gene: TRBV7-8
clone size: -
J gene: TRBJ2-1
D gene: -
CDR3 length: 12
CDR3 protein: CASSPYSNEQFF
CDR3 DNA: TGTGCCAGCAGCCCATATAGTAATGAGCAGTTCTTC

V gene: TRBV12-5
clone size: -
J gene: TRBJ2-7
D gene: TRBD1
CDR3 length: 17
CDR3 protein: CASGLLNRGRPTYEQYF
CDR3 DNA: TGTGCTAGTGGTTTACTTAACAGGGGGCGTCCGACCTACGAGCAGTACTTC

V gene: TRBV20-1
clone size: -
J gene: TRBJ1-2
D gene: -
CDR3 length: 11
CDR3 protein: CSGIRGNGYTF
CDR3 DNA: TGCAGTGGGATACGGGGAAATGGCTACACCTTC

V gene: TRBV21-1
clone size: -
J gene: TRBJ2-7
D gene: -
CDR3 length: 19
CDR3 protein: CASSKVGPQREIAKYEQYF
CDR3 DNA: TGTGCCAGCAGCAAAGTAGGACCCCAGCGGGAGATCGCCAAATACGAGCAGTACTTC

V gene: TRBV10-3
clone size: -
J gene: TRBJ1-2
D gene: -
CDR3 length: 13
CDR3 protein: CAISETEGFGYTF
CDR3 DNA: TGTGCCATCAGTGAGACGGAGGGTTTTGGCTACACCTTC

V gene: TRBV25-1
clone size: -
J gene: TRBJ2-2
D gene: -
CDR3 length: 13
CDR3 protein: CASGGPPSGELFF
CDR3 DNA: TGTGCCAGCGGGGGCCCGCCCTCCGGGGAGCTGTTTTTT

V gene: TRBV7-6
clone size: once
J gene: TRBJ2-5
D gene: -
CDR3 length: 13
CDR3 protein: CASSLSIPETQYF
CDR3 DNA: TGTGCCAGCAGCTTATCAATCCCAGAGACCCAGTACTTC

V gene: TRBV30
clone size: -
J gene: TRBJ1-1
D gene: -
CDR3 length: 15
CDR3 protein: CAWSPAPHMNTEAFF
CDR3 DNA: TGTGCCTGGAGCCCCGCTCCTCACATGAACACTGAAGCTTTCTTT

V gene: TRBV28
clone size: -
J gene: TRBJ2-3
D gene: TRBD2
CDR3 length: 16
CDR3 protein: CASSLLGAGDADTQYF
CDR3 DNA: TGTGCCAGCAGTTTATTAGGAGCGGGAGATGCAGATACGCAGTATTTT

V gene: TRBV28
clone size: -
J gene: TRBJ1-5
D gene: TRBD1
CDR3 length: 16
CDR3 protein: CASSTSRQGPNQPQHF
CDR3 DNA: TGTGCCAGCAGTACCTCTCGACAGGGCCCCAATCAGCCCCAGCATTTT

V gene: TRBV3-1/TRBV3-2
clone size: -
J gene: TRBJ2-5
D gene: TRBD2
CDR3 length: 15
CDR3 protein: CASSKLAGAGETQYF
CDR3 DNA: TGTGCCAGCAGCAAACTAGCGGGGGCGGGAGAGACCCAGTACTTC

V gene: TRBV4-2
clone size: -
J gene: TRBJ1-4
D gene: TRBD1
CDR3 length: 15
CDR3 protein: CASSQEGQVNEKLFF
CDR3 DNA: TGTGCCAGCAGCCAAGAGGGACAGGTTAATGAAAAACTGTTTTTT

V gene: TRBV7-2
clone size: once
J gene: TRBJ2-7
D gene: TRBD1
CDR3 length: 15
CDR3 protein: CASSKGTGGRYEQYF
CDR3 DNA: TGTGCCAGCAGCAAAGGGACAGGGGGGAGGTACGAGCAGTACTTC